The 2 T cell receptor beta chains in this list originate from one sample, sequenced in a study of T-cell reconstitution after alpha-beta-depleted transplantation in children. As it was prepared, the TCRbeta library received unique molecular identifiers. Via MiXCR, TCRdb re-called the PCR reads, giving one row per CDR3 protein. The sample lists hundreds of thousands of distinct CDR3 sequences, approximately 12% occurring once. Material: PBMCs from the stem cell graft donor, obtained from the stem cell graft. The origin of the receptors is a human donor who donated a stem cell graft to a child with acute lymphoblastic leukemia.

This clonotype was seen many times. The chain employs TRBV28 and TRBJ2-2; a possible D gene is TRBD1 (5 bases). V was cut by 6 bases and J by 7 bases, with 9 bases left in between. This CDR3 has 12 residues. Germline CDR1 reads MDHEN; CDR2 reads SYDVKM. CDR3 coding DNA: TGTGCCAGCAGACCAGGGAACGGGGAGCTGTTTTTT. It translates to CASRPGNGELFF.

The chain links TRBV10-3 to TRBJ2-5; D remains unclear. V was cut by 2 bases and J by 1 base, with 11 bases left in between. This CDR3 has 15 residues. CDR1 is ENHRY and CDR2 is SYGVKD in the germline V gene. This CDR3 is CAISERPSLQETQYF. The DNA of the CDR3 is TGTGCCATCAGTGAGAGGCCCAGCCTCCAAGAGACCCAGTACTTC.